A selection of T cell receptor beta chains follows, all from one sample in a study of identical twins. TCRdb re-called the 5' RACE reads with MiXCR, one entry per CDR3 protein. The sample holds a few hundred thousand distinct CDR3 sequences; about 8% are singletons and the top ten take 3%. This sample also appeared in a second study, on yellow fever vaccine responses in identical twins.

Source material: CD8+ T cells sorted from blood. These receptors originate from a woman younger than 30 in good health. Each CDR3 is given with its conserved first and last residue. D genes are given only for firm matches. Clone sizes are given selectively: once, few, many, or a class where the clone is expanded.

clone_size: -
v_call: TRBV5-1
d_call: TRBD1
j_call: TRBJ2-5
cdr3_length: 16
cdr3_nt: TGCGCCAGCAGCTTGTACGGGACAGAACTTCAAGAGACCCAGTACTTC
cdr3_aa: CASSLYGTELQETQYF

clone_size: -
v_call: TRBV4-3
d_call: TRBD1
j_call: TRBJ2-7
cdr3_length: 13
cdr3_nt: TGCGCCAGCAGCCAAGACAGGACAGGGGAGCAGTACTTC
cdr3_aa: CASSQDRTGEQYF

clone_size: -
v_call: TRBV4-3
d_call: -
j_call: TRBJ2-7
cdr3_length: 14
cdr3_nt: TGCGCCAGCAGCCAAGATGAAGCCTCCTACGAGCAGTACTTC
cdr3_aa: CASSQDEASYEQYF

clone_size: many
v_call: TRBV5-6
d_call: -
j_call: TRBJ1-6
cdr3_length: 13
cdr3_nt: TGTGCCAGCAGTTACAAGGGTAATTCACCCCTCCACTTT
cdr3_aa: CASSYKGNSPLHF

clone_size: -
v_call: TRBV5-6
d_call: -
j_call: TRBJ2-1
cdr3_length: 15
cdr3_nt: TGTGCCAGCAGCTTGGCAGGGGAGATTTACAATGAGCAGTTCTTC
cdr3_aa: CASSLAGEIYNEQFF

clone_size: many
v_call: TRBV3-1
d_call: -
j_call: TRBJ2-1
cdr3_length: 16
cdr3_nt: TGTGCCAGCACTTTGGTGGCCGGGAGTGGGGTCGGTGAGCAGTTCTTC
cdr3_aa: CASTLVAGSGVGEQFF

clone_size: -
v_call: TRBV27
d_call: TRBD1
j_call: TRBJ1-2
cdr3_length: 13
cdr3_nt: TGTGCCAGCAGTCAGGACAGGATGGGGGGCTACACCTTC
cdr3_aa: CASSQDRMGGYTF

clone_size: -
v_call: TRBV6-5
d_call: -
j_call: TRBJ2-7
cdr3_length: 12
cdr3_nt: TGTGCCAGCAGACGACTCGCGGGGGAGCAGTACTTC
cdr3_aa: CASRRLAGEQYF

clone_size: many
v_call: TRBV27
d_call: TRBD1
j_call: TRBJ2-7
cdr3_length: 14
cdr3_nt: TGTGCCAGCAGTTCCCGGGACAGGTGGTACGAGCAGTACTTC
cdr3_aa: CASSSRDRWYEQYF

clone_size: -
v_call: TRBV11-2
d_call: TRBD2
j_call: TRBJ2-1
cdr3_length: 18
cdr3_nt: TGTGCCAGCAGCTTAACCCCCTTGACTAGCGGGGGGCACAATGAGCAGTTCTTC
cdr3_aa: CASSLTPLTSGGHNEQFF

clone_size: -
v_call: TRBV29-1
d_call: -
j_call: TRBJ2-3
cdr3_length: 12
cdr3_nt: TGCAGCGTTGGAGCTCACAGCGATACGCAGTATTTT
cdr3_aa: CSVGAHSDTQYF

clone_size: few
v_call: TRBV6-4
d_call: TRBD2
j_call: TRBJ2-5
cdr3_length: 17
cdr3_nt: TGTGCCAGCAGTCCCCCCGGACTAGCGGGGGGTCGAGAGACCCAGTACTTC
cdr3_aa: CASSPPGLAGGRETQYF

clone_size: few
v_call: TRBV14
d_call: TRBD2
j_call: TRBJ2-7
cdr3_length: 15
cdr3_nt: TGTGCCAGCAGCCAAGTAACTAGCGGGAGCGGCGAGCAGTACTTC
cdr3_aa: CASSQVTSGSGEQYF

clone_size: few
v_call: TRBV11-2
d_call: TRBD2
j_call: TRBJ2-7
cdr3_length: 15
cdr3_nt: TGTGCCAGCACCAACCCGGGACTAGCGGTTTACGAGCAGTACTTC
cdr3_aa: CASTNPGLAVYEQYF

clone_size: few
v_call: TRBV6-5
d_call: -
j_call: TRBJ1-6
cdr3_length: 15
cdr3_nt: TGTGCCAGCAGTTACTCGACGAGTGGCTTTTCACCCCTCCACTTT
cdr3_aa: CASSYSTSGFSPLHF

clone_size: -
v_call: TRBV3-1
d_call: -
j_call: TRBJ2-2
cdr3_length: 16
cdr3_nt: TGTGCCAGCAGCCAAGACCGGGACGGTAACACCGGGGAGCTGTTTTTT
cdr3_aa: CASSQDRDGNTGELFF

clone_size: -
v_call: TRBV11-2
d_call: -
j_call: TRBJ2-7
cdr3_length: 16
cdr3_nt: TGTGCCAGCAGCTTAGGCAGGAGGGGCCGCGAGGGCGAGCAGTACTTC
cdr3_aa: CASSLGRRGREGEQYF

clone_size: -
v_call: TRBV30
d_call: -
j_call: TRBJ2-3
cdr3_length: 15
cdr3_nt: TGTGCCTACGAGGGGAACCCCTCTAGCACAGATACGCAGTATTTT
cdr3_aa: CAYEGNPSSTDTQYF

clone_size: many
v_call: TRBV9
d_call: TRBD2
j_call: TRBJ2-5
cdr3_length: 17
cdr3_nt: TGTGCCAGCAGCTCCGGCCCTAGCGGGGGGACTCAAGAGACCCAGTACTTC
cdr3_aa: CASSSGPSGGTQETQYF

clone_size: few
v_call: TRBV11-2
d_call: TRBD1
j_call: TRBJ1-2
cdr3_length: 13
cdr3_nt: TGTGCCAGCAGCCCGACAGGGGGGTATGGCTACACCTTC
cdr3_aa: CASSPTGGYGYTF